This T cell receptor beta chain was found in a study of blood T cell repertoires in COVID-19 (dated by TCRdb to about 2020). About the full investigation: Samples covering the acute and convalescent phases of COVID-19 were provided by collaborators in the United States, Italy and Spain. The sample metadata nearly always contained a de-identified subject ID, COVID-19 status, age in years and sex. A freely available public database, intended as a resource for researchers studying the immune response to SARS-CoV-2, is where the repertoires were released. Subjects who had been exposed to COVID-19, were actively infected with it, or had recovered from it provided the deeply sampled blood TCRbeta repertoires that made up the dataset. Where HLA class I and class II types were available, the types were taken from metadata supplied by the sample provider, not from assay-based typing. The material from the prospective study consisted of cDNA or gDNA derived from T cells, B-cell-depleted T cells, or PBMCs. The samples were drawn from two sources: the first 160 participants of the ongoing ImmuneRACE study, and 1,000 to 1,500 subjects contributed by 6 global collaborators.

TCRbeta CDR3 regions were amplified from genomic DNA using the immunoSEQ Assay, a bias-controlled multiplex PCR. Per the source publication's procedure: The number of nucleated cells in each sample was estimated by amplification of reference gene primers within the assay. To quantify the absolute abundance of each unique TCRbeta CDR3 rearrangement, sequence reads were collapsed and filtered. For each sample, productive Simpson clonality was calculated by taking the square root of Simpson's diversity index across productive rearrangements. TCRdb re-hosts the immuneACCESS table, in-frame sequences only. Its copies lack some clones; in the studies checked, an unresolved V gene accounts for under half of them, and the cause for the rest is not known. That table gives V, J and clone size, and the DNA gave D and trimming. For this sample there are about 260,000 clones; 65% to 85% appear just once. Approximately 1.5% of the sample belongs to the ten largest clones.

Results the study describes overall, beyond this receptor: How much clinical and demographic metadata was included differed by source and by participant, and the metadata was provided uncurated.

Another Seattle source contributed samples from volunteer blood donors who had recovered from COVID-19. The collaborating institutions used their own protocols to collect whole blood in K2EDTA tubes. For TCRbeta analysis, collaborators shipped samples as frozen whole blood, isolated PBMCs, or DNA extracted from either of those sample types. A note on this clone: This receptor's antigen is unknown. Nothing much larger sits one base from this clone, and base qualities are not available.

This clonotype originated in a middle-aged woman who had recovered from COVID-19. Source material: peripheral blood.

The nucleotide sequence reads TGTGCCAGCAGCCCGTCGAGCTCTGGAAACACCATATATTTT. This is translated as CASSPSSSGNTIYF. The sequence links TRBV25-1 to TRBJ1-3; no D gene can be assigned with confidence. The germline ends are 9 bases apart after V is trimmed by 6 bases and J by 0 bases. Taken from cysteine to phenylalanine, the CDR3 has 14 residues. Only CDR3 DNA is held: 42 bases, read in frame from base 1. CDR1 and CDR2, per the germline V gene, are MGHDK and SYGVNS.